This TCR beta chain is from a study of OX40 agonist ivuxolimab in advanced cancers. On the study more broadly: Aged 23 to 79 with a mean of approximately 57 years, they were almost 85% male. Three patients had partial responses: one hepatocellular carcinoma, two cutaneous melanoma. Study findings and constraints: Clonal expansion from baseline to week 6 occurred in both CD4+ and CD8+ T cells.

The protocol was immunoSEQ multiplex PCR, while the TCRdb copy is restricted to in-frame clones and leaves out a portion. The repertoire has roughly 50,000 clones, approximately 89% of them found once; the top ten carry 8.7%. The CDR3 runs 15 residues. Germline assignment: CDR1 LNHDA and CDR2 SQIVND (reference sequence). V shed 8 bases and J shed 2 bases, with 18 bases lying between them. Worth noting for this clone: What it binds is not known.

The chain uses TRBV19 and TRBJ1-1; D not resolved. This sequence originates from an adult with an advanced solid tumor such as melanoma, head and neck, liver or kidney cancer. The specimen comprised CD4+ or CD8+ T cells sorted from blood, sampled in a trial of the OX40 agonist ivuxolimab. CDR3 DNA sequence: TGTGCCAGTGGGTATCCCCGGGCAGGAAACACTGAAGCTTTCTTT. Its protein is CASGYPRAGNTEAFF.